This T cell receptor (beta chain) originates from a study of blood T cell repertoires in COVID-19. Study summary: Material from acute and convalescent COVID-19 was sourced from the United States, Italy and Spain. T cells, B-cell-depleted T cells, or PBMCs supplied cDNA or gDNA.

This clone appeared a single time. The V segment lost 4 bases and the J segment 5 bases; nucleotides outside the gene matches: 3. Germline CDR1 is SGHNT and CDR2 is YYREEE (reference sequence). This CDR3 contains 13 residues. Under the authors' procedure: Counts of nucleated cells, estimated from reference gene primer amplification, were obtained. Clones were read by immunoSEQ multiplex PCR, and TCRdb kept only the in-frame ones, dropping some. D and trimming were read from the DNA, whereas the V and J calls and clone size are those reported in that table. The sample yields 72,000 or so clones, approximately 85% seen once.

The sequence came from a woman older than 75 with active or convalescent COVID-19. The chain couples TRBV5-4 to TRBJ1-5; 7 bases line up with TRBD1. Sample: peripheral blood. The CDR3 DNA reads TGTGCCAGCAGCCAGACAGGGTATCAGCCCCAGCATTTT. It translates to CASSQTGYQPQHF.